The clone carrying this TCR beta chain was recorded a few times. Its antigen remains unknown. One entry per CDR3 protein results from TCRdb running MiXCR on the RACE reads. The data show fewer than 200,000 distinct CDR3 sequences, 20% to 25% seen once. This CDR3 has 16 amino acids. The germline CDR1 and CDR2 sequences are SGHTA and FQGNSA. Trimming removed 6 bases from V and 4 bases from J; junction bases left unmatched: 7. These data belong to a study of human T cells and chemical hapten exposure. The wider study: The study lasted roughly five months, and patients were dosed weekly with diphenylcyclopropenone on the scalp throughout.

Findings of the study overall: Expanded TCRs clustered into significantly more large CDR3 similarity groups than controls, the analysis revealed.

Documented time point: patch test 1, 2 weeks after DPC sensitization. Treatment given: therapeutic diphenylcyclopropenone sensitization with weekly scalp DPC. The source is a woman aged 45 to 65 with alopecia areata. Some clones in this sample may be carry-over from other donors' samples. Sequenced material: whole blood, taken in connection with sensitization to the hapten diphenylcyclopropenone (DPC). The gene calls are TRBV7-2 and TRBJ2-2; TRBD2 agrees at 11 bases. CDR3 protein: CASSSTGTSGTGELFF. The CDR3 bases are TGTGCCAGCAGTTCGACCGGGACTAGCGGCACCGGGGAGCTGTTTTTT.